What follows are 4 T cell receptor beta chains derived from one specimen sequenced in a study of blood T cell repertoires in COVID-19. TCRdb's table, derived via immunoSEQ multiplex PCR, lists solely in-frame clones and lacks some. The sample contains 150,000 to 190,000 clones, over 60% of which appear only once. Sequenced: peripheral blood. The receptors come from a woman aged 80 or older with acute or convalescent COVID-19.

This clone has a single count. V gene TRBV19 combines with J gene TRBJ2-7, with a weak D call TRBD2 (5 bases). The CDR3 runs to 12 residues. The germline V and J ends were trimmed by 10 bases and 3 bases, with 13 bases remaining between them. Per germline, CDR1 LNHDA and CDR2 SQIVND (reference sequence). The CDR3 region is CATGEGNYEQYF. The CDR3 DNA reads TGTGCCACTGGCGAGGGTAACTACGAGCAGTACTTC.

The V gene is TRBV29-1, the J gene TRBJ1-5, with D possibly matching TRBD1 (6 bases). Germline assignment: CDR1 SQVTM and CDR2 ANQGSEA. With 4 bases removed from V and 5 bases from J, the gap between germline ends came to 15 bases. There are 14 residues in the CDR3. The CDR3 DNA reads TGCAGCGTTGCGGACAGCGCTGGTGATCAGCCCCAGCATTTT. Amino acid sequence: CSVADSAGDQPQHF.

This clone was seen more than once but under ten times. The chain combines TRBV11-2 with TRBJ1-2; 7 bases are shared with TRBD1. The germline gives CDR1 SGHAT, CDR2 FQNNGV. The CDR3 sequence is 14 residues long. V shed 1 base and J 1 base; nucleotides not matched to a gene: 0. CDR3 DNA sequence: TGTGCCAGCAGCTTAGGGGACAGTAACTATGGCTACACCTTC. As protein: CASSLGDSNYGYTF. Together with reference TRBV11-2 and TRBJ1-2, the CDR3 gives the full variable domain: EAGVAQSPRYKIIEKRQSVAFWCNPISGHATLYWYQQILGQGPKLLIQFQNNGVVDDSQLPKDRFSAERLKGVDSTLKIQPAKLEDSAVYLCASSLGDSNYGYTFGSGTRLTVV.

V gene TRBV7-3 combines with J gene TRBJ2-7; 7 positions agree with TRBD1. V was pared by 4 bases and J by 3 bases, with 6 bases of the junction left unmatched. Germline CDR1 and CDR2: SGHTA and FQGTGA. This CDR3 has 14 amino acids. Here the CDR3 reads CASSSGPGGYEQYF. The CDR3, as DNA: TGTGCCAGCAGCTCAGGTCCAGGGGGCTACGAGCAGTACTTC.